This TCR beta chain was obtained from a study of blood T cell repertoires in COVID-19. As for the study in general: Acute and convalescent COVID-19 samples came from the United States, Italy and Spain. T cells, B-cell-depleted T cells, or PBMCs provided the cDNA or gDNA that served as material.

The ends lost 6 bases at V and 9 bases at J; junction bases unmatched: 6. The CDR3 sequence is 14 residues long. Germline-derived CDR1 and CDR2 are MNHNY and SVGAGI (reference sequence). Authors' processing steps: Amplification of reference gene primers was used by the study to estimate nucleated cell counts. This table comes from immunoSEQ multiplex PCR, and its TCRdb copy is limited to in-frame clones, with some not included. V, J and clone size are taken as reported in that table, and D and trimming were inferred from the DNA itself. The sample consists of approximately 140,000 clones, around 82% of them appearing once.

The sequenced sample consisted of peripheral blood. The receptor was isolated from a man aged 55-75 years with active or convalescent COVID-19. The chain recombines TRBV6-6 with TRBJ1-6; TRBD1 agrees at 9 bases. The CDR3 here is CASRDDRGTSPLHF. CDR3 in DNA: TGTGCCAGCAGAGATGACAGGGGGACTTCACCCCTCCACTTT.